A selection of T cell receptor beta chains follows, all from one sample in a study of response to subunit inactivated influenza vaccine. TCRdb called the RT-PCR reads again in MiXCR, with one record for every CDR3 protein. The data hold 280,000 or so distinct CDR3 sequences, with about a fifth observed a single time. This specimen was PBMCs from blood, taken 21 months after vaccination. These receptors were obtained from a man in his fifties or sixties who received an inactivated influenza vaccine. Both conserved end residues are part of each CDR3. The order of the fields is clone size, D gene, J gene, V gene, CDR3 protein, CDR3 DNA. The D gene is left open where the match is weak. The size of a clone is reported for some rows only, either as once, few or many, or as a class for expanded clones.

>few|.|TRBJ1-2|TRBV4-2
CASSGVSGYTF
TGTGCCAGCAGCGGTGTATCTGGCTACACCTTC
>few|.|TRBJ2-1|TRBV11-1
CASSFRLSKPRGAYNEQFF
TGTGCCAGCAGCTTCCGCCTTTCCAAACCCAGGGGCGCGTACAATGAGCAGTTCTTC
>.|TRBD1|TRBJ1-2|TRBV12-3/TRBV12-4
CASRATGQGRDGYTF
TGTGCCAGCAGAGCAACCGGACAGGGGAGGGATGGCTACACCTTC
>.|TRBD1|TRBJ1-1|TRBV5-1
CASSDRDRMNTEAFF
TGCGCCAGCAGCGACCGGGACAGGATGAACACTGAAGCTTTCTTT
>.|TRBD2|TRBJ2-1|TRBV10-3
CAISGLSTSGKYNEQFF
TGTGCCATCAGTGGATTATCGACTAGCGGGAAGTACAATGAGCAGTTCTTC
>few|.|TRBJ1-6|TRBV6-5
CASSFSENTSPLHF
TGTGCCAGCAGCTTCTCGGAGAATACTTCACCCCTCCACTTT
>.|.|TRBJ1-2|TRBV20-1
CSAKSVGQTFYGYTF
TGCAGTGCTAAATCTGTAGGGCAGACCTTCTATGGCTACACCTTC
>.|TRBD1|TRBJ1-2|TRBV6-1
CASSTGTATNYGYTF
TGTGCCAGCAGCACCGGGACAGCTACTAACTATGGCTACACCTTC
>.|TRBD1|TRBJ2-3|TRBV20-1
CSASPGQGRTDTQYF
TGCAGTGCTTCCCCGGGACAGGGGCGCACAGATACGCAGTATTTT
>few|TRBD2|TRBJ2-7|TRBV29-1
CSVAGGSSSYEQYF
TGCAGCGTTGCGGGAGGATCGAGCTCCTACGAGCAGTACTTC
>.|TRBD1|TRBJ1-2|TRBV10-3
CAIMQGQGADGYTF
TGTGCCATCATGCAGGGGCAGGGGGCTGATGGCTACACCTTC
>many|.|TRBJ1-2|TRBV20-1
CSATSDLNYGYTF
TGCAGTGCTACCTCCGATCTTAACTATGGCTACACCTTC
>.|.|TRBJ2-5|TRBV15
CATSSARADETQYF
TGTGCCACCAGCAGCGCCCGGGCCGACGAGACCCAGTACTTC
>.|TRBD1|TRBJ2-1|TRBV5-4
CASSWQGQAFF
TGTGCCAGCAGCTGGCAGGGACAGGCCTTCTTC
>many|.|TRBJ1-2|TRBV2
CASSADTGFYGYTF
TGTGCCAGCAGTGCGGATACAGGGTTCTATGGCTACACCTTC